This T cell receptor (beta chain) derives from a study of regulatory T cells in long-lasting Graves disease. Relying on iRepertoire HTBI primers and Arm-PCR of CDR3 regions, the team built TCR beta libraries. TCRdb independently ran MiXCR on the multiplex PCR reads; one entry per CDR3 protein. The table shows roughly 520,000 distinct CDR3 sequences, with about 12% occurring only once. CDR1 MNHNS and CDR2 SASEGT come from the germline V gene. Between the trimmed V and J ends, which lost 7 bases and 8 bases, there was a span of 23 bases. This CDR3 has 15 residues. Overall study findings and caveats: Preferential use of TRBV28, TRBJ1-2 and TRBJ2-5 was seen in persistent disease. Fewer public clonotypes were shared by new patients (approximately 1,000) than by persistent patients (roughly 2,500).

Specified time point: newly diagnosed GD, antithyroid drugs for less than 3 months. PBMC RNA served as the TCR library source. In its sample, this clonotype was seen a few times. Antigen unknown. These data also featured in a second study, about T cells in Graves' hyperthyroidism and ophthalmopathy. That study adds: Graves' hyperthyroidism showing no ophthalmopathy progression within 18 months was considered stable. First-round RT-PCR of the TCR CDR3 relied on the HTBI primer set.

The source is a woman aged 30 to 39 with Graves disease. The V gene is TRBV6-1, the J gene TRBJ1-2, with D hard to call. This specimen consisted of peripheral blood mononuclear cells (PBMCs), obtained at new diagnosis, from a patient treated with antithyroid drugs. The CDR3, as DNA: TGTGCCAGCATTTCCATCGGGAGAGGGAAGACGGGCTACACCTTC. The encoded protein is CASISIGRGKTGYTF.